The 14 T cell receptor beta chains given below trace back to one sample, sequenced in a study of T cell repertoires in cytomegalovirus infection (dated by TCRdb to the late 2010s). Sequenced on an Illumina HiSeq 1500. The public reads were reanalyzed by TCRdb: fastp trimming at Q25, MiXCR alignment, in-frame beta chains only. Each entry merges the rows of one CDR3 protein and shows their most common DNA and genes. A total of about 450,000 distinct CDR3 sequences appear in this sample, about 33% of them only once. The top ten clonotypes cover 12% to 15% of the sample. The sequenced sample consisted of PBMCs. The receptors shown here come from a human donor in good health (CMV status not recorded). Some clones in this sample may be carry-over from other donors' samples.

The rearrangement joins TRBV30 to TRBJ1-5, with D possibly TRBD1 on 5 matching bases. This CDR3 is 14 amino acids long. V lost 0 bases, J lost 2 bases, and 8 bases lay in between. Germline V lookup: CDR1 GTSNPN, CDR2 SVGIG (reference sequence). CDR3 DNA sequence: TGTGCCTGGAGTGTAATGACAGGCAATCAGCCCCAGCATTTT. Protein product: CAWSVMTGNQPQHF.

This clonotype was counted many times. The chain combines TRBV7-2 with TRBJ2-7; no definite D call. The CDR3 covers 15 residues. V shed 1 base and J shed 6 bases, with 16 bases lying between them. Germline V gene data show CDR1 as SGHTA and CDR2 as FQGNSA. The CDR3 reads CASSLESQVMGEQYF. The CDR3 DNA sequence: TGTGCCAGCAGCTTAGAATCCCAGGTCATGGGCGAGCAGTACTTC.

This clonotype occurred once. This chain connects TRBV10-1 to TRBJ2-2; no firm D call. V was trimmed by 2 bases and J by 2 bases, leaving 6 bases between them. The CDR3 is made up of 14 amino acids. Germline V gene lookup returns CDR1 WNHNN and CDR2 SYGVQD (reference sequence). The chain's CDR3 is CASSEEDNTGELFF. Here the CDR3 DNA reads TGCGCCAGCAGTGAGGAGGATAACACCGGGGAGCTGTTTTTT.

In this sample, this clonotype turned up many times. This chain joins TRBV4-1 and TRBJ1-3; D is undetermined. Trimming stripped 1 base from V and 4 bases from J, with 11 bases between. The germline V gene has CDR1 MGHRA and CDR2 YSYEKL. The CDR3 is 15 residues long. The CDR3 coding sequence is TGCGCCAGCAGCCAAGCCCTCACCCCCGGAAACACCATATATTTT. Its translation: CASSQALTPGNTIYF.

The V gene is TRBV6-2 or TRBV6-3, the J gene TRBJ2-7, with D possibly TRBD1 on 6 matching bases. Germline CDR1 and CDR2: MNHEY and SVGEGT. CDR3 size: 14 residues. Deletions cut 2 bases from V and 4 bases from J, with 12 bases between. This CDR3 reads CASSYLDSIYEQYF. The CDR3 region has the DNA TGTGCCAGCAGTTACCTGGACAGTATTTACGAGCAGTACTTC.

The chain has TRBV27 and TRBJ2-5, with D possibly being TRBD2 (6 bases). The V gene lost 4 bases and the J gene lost 0 bases, with 12 bases spanning the gap. The CDR3 sequence is 15 residues long. Germline V gives CDR1 MNHEY, CDR2 SMNVEV (reference sequence). This chain's CDR3 is CASSSAGTYQETQYF. The CDR3 DNA sequence: TGTGCCAGCAGTTCGGCGGGGACGTACCAAGAGACCCAGTACTTC.

In this sample, this clonotype turned up a few times. This sequence joins TRBV4-1 and TRBJ1-4; D remains ambiguous. There are 13 residues in the CDR3. The germline gives CDR1 MGHRA, CDR2 YSYEKL. The V and J ends lost 0 bases and 11 bases respectively, with 10 bases between them. CDR3 coding DNA: TGCGCCAGCAGCCAAGATGGGCTAGGGAAACTGTTTTTT. It yields the protein CASSQDGLGKLFF.

This clonotype showed up just a few times. This rearrangement joins TRBV12-3 or TRBV12-4 to TRBJ1-1; 10 bases line up with TRBD1. Losses at the gene ends were 2 bases for V and 0 bases for J; bases not matched to a gene: 6. The CDR3 consists of 17 residues. The CDR3 nucleotides read TGTGCCAGCAGTTTAATAGTGGGACAGGGGATGAACACTGAAGCTTTCTTT. It encodes CASSLIVGQGMNTEAFF.

J is TRBJ1-4 and V is TRBV7-6; 9 bases align to TRBD1. Unmatched junction bases numbered 5, after V lost 4 bases and J lost 8 bases. Germline CDR1 and CDR2: SGHVS and FNYEAQ. There are 14 residues in the CDR3. CDR3 sequence: CASSSGTGREKLFF. Written as DNA, the CDR3 is TGTGCCAGCAGCTCCGGGACAGGGCGGGAAAAACTGTTTTTT.

This clonotype came up many times. The chain links TRBV27 to TRBJ2-7; 8 nucleotides align to TRBD1. V lost 7 bases and J lost 5; bases outside the gene matches: 10. CDR3 length: 14 residues. The germline V gene encodes CDR1 MNHEY and CDR2 SMNVEV (reference sequence). CDR3 protein: CASTRTGHIHEQYF. In DNA form, the CDR3 reads TGTGCCAGCACCCGGACAGGGCACATCCACGAGCAGTACTTC.

CDR3 residues: CASSQGIRANTEAFF. The CDR3 DNA is TGCGCCAGCAGCCAAGGAATCAGGGCGAACACTGAAGCTTTCTTT. The chain joins TRBV4-1 to TRBJ1-1; D may be TRBD1 (5 bases). Germline CDR1 MGHRA, CDR2 YSYEKL. The CDR3 consists of 15 residues. Trimming stripped 1 base from V and 1 base from J, with 10 bases between.

The rearrangement joins TRBV28 to TRBJ1-6; maybe TRBD1 (5 bases). Trimming shortened V by 3 bases and J by 14 bases, and 11 bases separated the two germline ends. In germline, CDR1 is MDHEN, CDR2 SYDVKM. CDR3 size: 12 residues. CDR3 residues: CASSLVRGALHF. For the CDR3, the DNA is TGTGCCAGCAGTTTGGTGAGGGGAGCCCTCCACTTT. The complete variable domain, with remaining parts taken from reference TRBV28 and TRBJ1-6, reads DVKVTQSSRYLVKRTGEKVFLECVQDMDHENMFWYRQDPGLGLRLIYFSYDVKMKEKGDIPEGYSVSREKKERFSLILESASTNQTSMYLCASSLVRGALHFGNGTRLTVT.

This clonotype has ten or more counts. The V and J genes are TRBV7-2 and TRBJ1-3, with no clear D. Germline assignment: CDR1 SGHTA and CDR2 FQGNSA. Trimming removed 1 base at V and 0 bases at J, with 10 bases between. CDR3 length equals 16 residues. DNA for the CDR3: TGTGCCAGCAGCTTAGGGTCGGCTTTCTCTGGAAACACCATATATTTT. Amino acid sequence: CASSLGSAFSGNTIYF. Full variable domain (missing parts from reference TRBV7-2 and TRBJ1-3): GAGVSQSPSNKVTEKGKDVELRCDPISGHTALYWYRQSLGQGLEFLIYFQGNSAPDKSGLPSDRFSAERTGGSVSTLTIQRTQQEDSAVYLCASSLGSAFSGNTIYFGEGSWLTVV.

This clonotype was detected a few times. The J gene is TRBJ2-7, the V gene TRBV28, with a possible D match to TRBD2 (6 bases). CDR1 and CDR2 (germline): MDHEN, SYDVKM. CDR3 length: 17 residues. Trimming left V 4 bases short and J 2 bases short, with 21 bases between. The DNA for the CDR3 is TGTGCCAGCAGTTCCACTCCTCGGGGGATTAAAGCCTACGAGCAGTACTTC. Translation: CASSSTPRGIKAYEQYF.